This T cell receptor beta chain was observed in a study of HIV-infected patients and healthy controls. Via MiXCR, TCRdb re-called the 5' RACE reads, giving one row per CDR3 protein. The sample lists over 55,000 distinct CDR3 sequences, approximately 15% occurring once. Trimming removed 0 bases at V and 3 bases at J, with 9 bases between. Germline loops: CDR1 LGHNA, CDR2 YNFKEQ. The CDR3 has 14 amino acids. The source material was CD4+ T cells from blood. The TCR comes from a human donor in good health. The J gene is TRBJ2-7, the V gene TRBV4-2; no firm D call. Here the CDR3 reads CASSQDRVGYEQYF. CDR3 coding DNA: TGTGCCAGCAGCCAAGATCGTGTGGGCTACGAGCAGTACTTC.